The 21 T cell receptor beta chains listed next were all sequenced from one sample in a study of shared T cell receptors in the human thymus. The assay was immunoSEQ multiplex PCR, and TCRdb's table has in-frame clones only and misses some. Of roughly 560,000 clones in the sample, around 78% are singletons; the top ten hold roughly 0.013%. These records were also assigned to another study, of human thymus T cells.

Sequenced input: thymocytes. The receptor set was obtained from a boy younger than two with a congenital heart defect.

The chain links TRBV28 to TRBJ2-3, with 8 nucleotides matching TRBD1. The CDR3 has 15 residues. The trim removed 4 bases at V and 11 bases at J, leaving 14 bases unmatched. Germline V gene sequence: CDR1 MDHEN, CDR2 SYDVKM. CDR3 loop: CASSSPRTGYDGQYF. CDR3 nucleotides: TGTGCCAGCAGTTCCCCCCGGACAGGGTATGATGGGCAGTATTTT.

The chain combines TRBV2 with TRBJ1-1; D is ambiguous. This CDR3 is built from 14 residues. V lost 3 bases and J lost 4, with 12 bases in between. Looked up from germline, CDR1 is SNHLY and CDR2 is FYNNEI. The CDR3 nucleotides are TGTGCCAGCAGTGACGGGTCCCGGGGCACTGAAGCTTTCTTT. Translated, it gives CASSDGSRGTEAFF. The variable domain in full, with the rest retrieved from reference TRBV2 and TRBJ1-1, is EPEVTQTPSHQVTQMGQEVILRCVPISNHLYFYWYRQILGQKVEFLVSFYNNEISEKSEIFDDQFSVERPDGSNFTLKIRSTKLEDSAMYFCASSDGSRGTEAFFGQGTRLTVV.

The chain combines TRBV27 with TRBJ2-2; 8 bases fit TRBD1. This CDR3 region has 14 residues. Trimming took 4 bases from V and 3 from J; bases not matched to a gene: 1. CDR1 and CDR2 from the germline V gene are MNHEY and SMNVEV (reference sequence). The CDR3 DNA is TGTGCCAGCAGTTCAGGGGGCGACACCGGGGAGCTGTTTTTT. As protein: CASSSGGDTGELFF.

This clone was detected once. The chain is built from TRBV7-2 and TRBJ2-7; tentatively, D is TRBD1 (5 bases). The CDR3 runs to 14 residues. V lost 5 bases to trimming and J lost 0 bases, with 11 bases between them. Germline lookup yields CDR1 SGHTA and CDR2 FQGNSA. The CDR3 protein is CASSPTEHSYEQYF. Here the CDR3 DNA reads TGTGCCAGCAGCCCGACAGAACACTCCTACGAGCAGTACTTC.

J is TRBJ1-2 and V is TRBV28; possibly TRBD1 for D (5 bases). Trimming removed 5 bases from V and 8 bases from J, with 21 bases in between. Germline CDR1 reads MDHEN; CDR2 reads SYDVKM. This CDR3 has 15 amino acids. The CDR3, as DNA: TGTGCCAGCAGTCCGACCTCCTACAGGCCGCGGGGCTACACCTTC. As protein: CASSPTSYRPRGYTF.

The rearrangement uses TRBV27 and TRBJ2-7; TRBD1 agrees at 7 bases. This CDR3 spans 15 amino acids. Per the germline V gene, CDR1 is MNHEY and CDR2 is SMNVEV (reference sequence). The V and J ends lost 6 bases and 2 bases, in that order; junction bases with no gene match: 10. This chain's CDR3 is CASSRYRGTAYEQYF. In DNA form, the CDR3 reads TGTGCCAGCAGCCGATACAGGGGAACCGCCTACGAGCAGTACTTC.

The chain joins TRBV6-6 to TRBJ2-5; 9 nucleotides align to TRBD2. Germline lookup yields CDR1 MNHNY and CDR2 SVGAGI (reference sequence). This CDR3 is built from 14 residues. J lost 0 bases, V lost 4 bases, and 0 bases had no gene match. The CDR3 sequence: CASSLAGDQETQYF. CDR3 sequence (DNA): TGTGCCAGCAGTTTAGCGGGAGACCAAGAGACCCAGTACTTC.

This sequence joins TRBV19 and TRBJ2-1; 12 nucleotides line up with TRBD2. The CDR3 consists of 18 residues. The junction had 7 bases not matched to a gene; V was cut back by 3 bases and J by 1 base. Per germline, CDR1 LNHDA and CDR2 SQIVND (reference sequence). CDR3 region: CASSMRLAGASSYNEQFF. The CDR3 coding sequence is TGTGCCAGTAGTATGAGACTAGCGGGAGCCAGTTCCTACAATGAGCAGTTCTTC.

The rearrangement uses TRBV2 and TRBJ1-5, with unresolved D. Trimming took 5 bases from V and 3 from J, leaving 8 bases between them. Germline V gene sequence: CDR1 SNHLY, CDR2 FYNNEI. This CDR3 has 13 residues. CDR3 amino acids: CASSRHINQPQHF. The CDR3 DNA sequence: TGTGCCAGCAGTCGACATATCAATCAGCCCCAGCATTTT.

For the CDR3, the DNA is TGCGCCAGCAGCCCTCCTAGCCTCTCCTACGAGCAGTACTTC. Translation: CASSPPSLSYEQYF. The gene calls are TRBV5-1 and TRBJ2-7; a weak D match, TRBD2 (5 bases). Germline CDR1 and CDR2: SGHRS and YFSETQ. Trimming removed 4 bases from V and 0 bases from J, with 11 bases in between. The CDR3 is 14 residues long.

The J gene is TRBJ2-3, the V gene TRBV15; 14 bases match TRBD2. The CDR3 is 20 residues long. The germline CDR1 and CDR2 sequences are LNHNV and YYDKDF (reference sequence). V lost 1 base, J lost 2 bases, and 11 bases stayed unmatched. CDR3 nucleotide sequence: TGTGCCACCAGCAGAGTTCTGGGACTAGCGGGAGTTCGCGACACAGATACGCAGTATTTT. Protein: CATSRVLGLAGVRDTDTQYF.

This clone was recorded once. For the CDR3, the DNA is TGTGCCAGCAGCTCAGGACTAGCGGGCACAGATACGCAGTATTTT. Residues: CASSSGLAGTDTQYF. The chain joins TRBV7-2 to TRBJ2-3, with 10 bases fitting TRBD2. V lost 4 bases and J lost 1; bases outside the gene matches: 2. Germline V gene data show CDR1 as SGHTA and CDR2 as FQGNSA. The CDR3 is 15 amino acids. The full variable domain, with the rest looked up from reference TRBV7-2 and TRBJ2-3, is GAGVSQSPSNKVTEKGKDVELRCDPISGHTALYWYRQSLGQGLEFLIYFQGNSAPDKSGLPSDRFSAERTGGSVSTLTIQRTQQEDSAVYLCASSSGLAGTDTQYFGPGTRLTVL.

J is TRBJ1-2 and V is TRBV5-1; TRBD1 aligns across 8 bases. V shed 0 bases, J shed 3 bases, and the junction held 10 bases outside the gene matches. There are 17 residues in the CDR3. CDR1 is SGHRS and CDR2 is YFSETQ in the germline V gene. The CDR3 coding sequence is TGCGCCAGCAGCTTGGAGGCTCGGACAGGGACTCACTATGGCTACACCTTC. Protein product: CASSLEARTGTHYGYTF.

The rearrangement links TRBV4-2 to TRBJ2-1, with D hard to call. This CDR3 region has 16 residues. Looked up from germline, CDR1 is LGHNA and CDR2 is YNFKEQ. Between the trimmed V and J ends, which lost 1 base and 0 bases, there was a span of 10 bases. DNA of the CDR3: TGTGCCAGCAGCCAAGCCCAGGCCTTCTCCTACAATGAGCAGTTCTTC. Translation: CASSQAQAFSYNEQFF.

The chain is built from TRBV5-6 and TRBJ1-2, with a weak D call TRBD1 (5 bases). The CDR3 runs 14 residues. V was pared by 1 base and J by 6 bases, with 13 bases between. Germline CDR1 and CDR2: SGHDT and YYEEEE. In DNA, the CDR3 is TGTGCCAGCAGCTTGAGTTGGGGCGCGGATGGCTACACCTTC. Amino acid sequence: CASSLSWGADGYTF.

The rearrangement links TRBV25-1 to TRBJ2-5; 7 nucleotides align to TRBD1. Looked up from germline, CDR1 is MGHDK and CDR2 is SYGVNS. After removal of 2 bases from V and 3 bases from J, the junction contained 9 bases not matched to a gene. The CDR3 has 16 amino acids. The DNA of the CDR3 is TGTGCCAGCAGTGAAATCGCGAAGGGGGCAGAAGAGACCCAGTACTTC. It codes for CASSEIAKGAEETQYF.

V and J are TRBV4-3 and TRBJ2-7; 8 bases map to TRBD1. The germline gives CDR1 LGHNA, CDR2 YSLEER. CDR3 size: 15 residues. With V trimmed by 0 bases and J by 4 bases, 5 bases remained unmatched. CDR3 in amino acids: CASSQDRQGRYEQYF. CDR3 nucleotide sequence: TGCGCCAGCAGCCAAGATCGACAGGGGAGATACGAGCAGTACTTC.

The rearrangement links TRBV14 to TRBJ2-7, with D tentatively TRBD2 (5 bases). Germline V gene lookup returns CDR1 SGHDN and CDR2 FVKESK. The V and J ends lost 0 bases and 3 bases respectively, with 15 bases between them. The CDR3 runs to 16 residues. The DNA of the CDR3 is TGTGCCAGCAGCCAAGATATCGGGGTAGGGTTCTACGAGCAGTACTTC. Protein product: CASSQDIGVGFYEQYF.

This clone has only a few counts. V and J are TRBV19 and TRBJ1-1; TRBD1 agrees at 7 bases. Trimming cost V 6 bases and J 5 bases; bases outside gene matches: 9. The CDR3 is 14 residues long. From germline, CDR1 is LNHDA and CDR2 SQIVND (reference sequence). The CDR3 DNA sequence: TGTGCCAGTAGCCCGGGACAGTGGAGAACTGAAGCTTTCTTT. It specifies CASSPGQWRTEAFF.

This chain uses TRBV27 with TRBJ2-3; weak D call: TRBD2 (5 bases). The CDR3 loop spans 16 amino acids. Trimming removed 2 bases from V and 4 bases from J, with 16 bases in between. Germline CDR1 MNHEY, CDR2 SMNVEV (reference sequence). CDR3 region: CASSLKVGVGADTQYF. In nucleotides, the CDR3 is TGTGCCAGCAGTTTAAAGGTGGGAGTTGGAGCAGATACGCAGTATTTT.

The chain combines TRBV5-6 with TRBJ2-7; 9 bases align to TRBD2. The CDR3 runs 17 residues. After removal of 4 bases from V and 3 bases from J, the junction contained 14 bases not matched to a gene. The germline V gene encodes CDR1 SGHDT and CDR2 YYEEEE. CDR3 region: CASSARAAGGTFYEQYF. CDR3 sequence (DNA): TGTGCCAGCAGCGCCAGAGCCGCGGGGGGGACCTTCTACGAGCAGTACTTC.